This T cell receptor beta chain was documented in a study of shared clonotypes between healthy human individuals. Worth noting for this clone: Antigen specificity is unknown. Other DNA sequences in this specimen translate into the identical CDR3.

Only CD45RO-negative cells positively selected for CCR7 counted as naive CD8 cells, so terminally differentiated effector memory CD45RA+ cells were excluded. The donors, all of them Caucasian adults, lived in Nashville, Tennessee. CDR1 LNHDA and CDR2 SQIVND come from the germline V gene (reference sequence). Trimming took 3 bases from V and 4 from J, leaving 12 bases between them. The CDR3 is 15 amino acids. This was a deep-level run. TCRdb keeps only in-frame clones here, not all; method: immunoSEQ multiplex PCR. This sample carries millions of clones, 85% to 95% of them seen once, and the ten largest clones take more than 1.5%. General study results and limits: Generally, naive subsets (rather than memory subsets) showed larger estimated richness. It was expected that sequencing depth would affect clonotype sharing among donors.

This TCR derives from a young man in good health. Some clones in this sample may be carry-over from other donors' samples. The sample taken for sequencing was naive CD8+ T cells from PBMCs. The chain combines TRBV19 with TRBJ2-2; maybe TRBD2 (6 bases). Written as DNA, the CDR3 is TGTGCCAGTAGTATTGGGCAGGGAGGCACCGGGGAGCTGTTTTTT. This encodes CASSIGQGGTGELFF.